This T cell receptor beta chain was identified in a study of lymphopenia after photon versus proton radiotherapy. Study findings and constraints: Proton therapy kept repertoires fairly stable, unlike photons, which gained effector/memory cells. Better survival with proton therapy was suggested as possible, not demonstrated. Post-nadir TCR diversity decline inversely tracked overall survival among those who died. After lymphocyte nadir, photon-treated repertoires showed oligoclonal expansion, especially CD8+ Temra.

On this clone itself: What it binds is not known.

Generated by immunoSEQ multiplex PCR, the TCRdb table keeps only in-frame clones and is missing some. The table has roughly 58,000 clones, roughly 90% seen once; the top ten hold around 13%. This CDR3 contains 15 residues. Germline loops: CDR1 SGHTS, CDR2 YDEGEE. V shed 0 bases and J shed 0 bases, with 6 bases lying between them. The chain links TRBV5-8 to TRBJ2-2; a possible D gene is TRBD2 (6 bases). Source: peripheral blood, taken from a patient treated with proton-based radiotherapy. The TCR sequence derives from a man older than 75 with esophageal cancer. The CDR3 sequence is CASSLGLANTGELFF. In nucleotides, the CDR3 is TGTGCCAGCAGCTTGGGACTAGCGAACACCGGGGAGCTGTTTTTT.